Given below is one T cell receptor beta chain in context. The antigen this receptor binds is unknown. The record has no base qualities; no much larger clone is one base away. CDR1 WNHNN and CDR2 SYGVQD are derived from the germline V gene (reference sequence). Relative to germline, V is 0 bases shorter and J is 0 bases shorter, with 9 bases between their ends. There are 15 amino acids in the CDR3, from cysteine to phenylalanine inclusive. Solely the CDR3 DNA is kept, with 45 bases framed from the first base. TCRbeta CDR3 regions were amplified from genomic DNA by means of the immunoSEQ Assay, a bias-controlled multiplex PCR. From the authors' description of their analysis: Within the assay, amplification of reference gene primers was used to estimate how many nucleated cells each sample contained. To quantify the absolute abundance of each unique TCRbeta CDR3 rearrangement, sequence reads were collapsed and filtered. Productive Simpson clonality was computed per sample as the square root of Simpson's diversity index over productive rearrangements. Sourced from immuneACCESS, this table was stored by TCRdb with only in-frame sequences that have V and J called. A share of the clones is absent; for the studies checked, an unresolved V gene accounts for under half, and the remainder has no known explanation. The DNA gave D and trimming, while V, J and clone size come from that table. This sample gives tens of thousands of clones in total; approximately 80% of them show up just once. About 20% of the sample rests with the top ten.

The collaborating institutions used their own protocols to collect whole blood in K2EDTA tubes. Collaborator samples were shipped for TCRbeta analysis as frozen whole blood, isolated PBMCs, or DNA extracted from either sample type. The source of the sample is a study of blood T cell repertoires in COVID-19 (dated by TCRdb to 2019 to 2021). For the study in its entirety: The collaborator samples originated in the United States, Italy and Spain and spanned the acute and convalescent phases of COVID-19. The repertoires were released in a freely available public database intended as a resource for research on the immune response to SARS-CoV-2. The samples were drawn from two sources: the first 160 participants of the ongoing ImmuneRACE study, and 1,000 to 1,500 subjects contributed by 6 global collaborators. A de-identified subject ID, COVID-19 status, age in years and sex were almost always included in the sample metadata. Where available, HLA class I and class II types were taken from metadata supplied by the sample provider and were not determined by assay-based typing. The dataset comprised deeply sampled blood TCRbeta repertoires from subjects exposed to, actively infected with, or recovered from COVID-19. The material from the prospective study consisted of cDNA or gDNA derived from T cells, B-cell-depleted T cells, or PBMCs. The investigation overall reported the following: Clinical and demographic metadata were provided uncurated, with the amount varying by source and participant.

The receptor was derived from a human donor in a cohort sampled during active COVID-19. Sequencing input: peripheral blood. The rearranged segments are TRBV10-1 and TRBJ2-7, with the D segment identity uncertain. The nucleotide sequence is given as TGCGCCAGCAGTGAGTCCGGAACAGCCTCCTACGAGCAGTACTTC. Its amino acids are CASSESGTASYEQYF.